A single sample is the source of the 27 T cell receptor beta chains below, sequenced in a study of blood T cell repertoires in COVID-19. Assay used: immunoSEQ multiplex PCR; TCRdb lists only in-frame clones, some missing. The profile shows hundreds of thousands of clones, 70% to 90% of them singletons. Sequencing was performed on peripheral blood. The receptors derive from a woman aged 18-29 years with acute or convalescent COVID-19.

V gene TRBV5-4 combines with J gene TRBJ2-1, with 7 bases fitting TRBD1. The CDR3 has 16 residues. CDR1 is SGHNT and CDR2 is YYREEE in the germline V gene (reference sequence). V dropped 4 bases and J dropped 1; count of bases not matched to a gene: 8. The CDR3 reads CASSPGTAPSYNEQFF. The CDR3 nucleotides read TGTGCCAGCAGCCCAGGGACAGCGCCTTCCTACAATGAGCAGTTCTTC.

The gene calls are TRBV5-4 and TRBJ1-2, with D unclear. V was cut by 1 base and J by 2 bases, with 6 bases left in between. Germline assignment: CDR1 SGHNT and CDR2 YYREEE (reference sequence). This CDR3 is built from 13 residues. For the CDR3, the DNA is TGTGCCAGCAGCTTGACAGACAACTATGGCTACACCTTC. Translated, it gives CASSLTDNYGYTF.

The sample holds one count of this clone. This rearrangement joins TRBV9 to TRBJ1-2, with 8 bases lining up with TRBD1. CDR3 length: 15 residues. After removal of 1 base from V and 7 bases from J, the junction contained 9 bases not matched to a gene. Germline lookup yields CDR1 SGDLS and CDR2 YYNGEE. CDR3 protein: CASSVSSGGGGGYTF. The CDR3, as DNA: TGTGCCAGCAGCGTATCTTCAGGGGGCGGAGGTGGCTACACCTTC.

The CDR3 protein is CASLMMETYGYTF. The DNA of the CDR3 is TGTGCCAGTTTGATGATGGAGACCTATGGCTACACCTTC. V is TRBV6-5 and J is TRBJ1-2; no firm D call. Germline CDR1 and CDR2: MNHEY and SVGAGI. This CDR3 spans 13 amino acids. Between the trimmed V and J ends, which lost 9 bases and 4 bases, there was a span of 15 bases.

A single count supports this clone. The chain carries TRBV5-1 and TRBJ1-3, with D possibly TRBD1 on 5 matching bases. V lost 1 base, J lost 2 bases, and 10 bases lay in between. Germline-derived CDR1 and CDR2 are SGHRS and YFSETQ. The CDR3 length is 15 residues. CDR3 nucleotide sequence: TGCGCCAGCAGCTTGTCCGGCAGGGCTGGAAACACCATATATTTT. Its translation is CASSLSGRAGNTIYF.

This rearrangement joins TRBV5-4 to TRBJ2-1; D gene uncertain. In germline, CDR1 is SGHNT, CDR2 YYREEE (reference sequence). V lost 4 bases, J lost 4 bases, and 9 bases lay in between. The CDR3 covers 13 residues. This CDR3 reads CASSAQYYNEQFF. The CDR3 DNA sequence: TGTGCCAGCAGCGCACAATATTACAATGAGCAGTTCTTC.

The DNA of the CDR3 is TGTGCTAGTGGTTTGGTACTGGGGGGGCTAACAGATACGCAGTATTTT. This encodes CASGLVLGGLTDTQYF. V usage is TRBV12-5 and J usage is TRBJ2-3, with D possibly TRBD2 on 7 matching bases. Per germline, CDR1 LGHNT and CDR2 FRNRAP. Trimming took off 0 bases at V and 3 bases at J, with 13 bases between the two ends. The CDR3 runs to 16 residues.

The rearrangement joins TRBV9 to TRBJ2-2, with D unresolved. Trimming removed 3 bases from V and 6 bases from J, with 6 bases in between. Germline CDR1 is SGDLS and CDR2 is YYNGEE. The CDR3 spans 12 residues. CDR3 sequence reads: CASSANPGELFF. The CDR3 region has the DNA TGTGCCAGCAGCGCCAATCCCGGGGAGCTGTTTTTT.

The V gene is TRBV27, the J gene TRBJ2-2, with TRBD1 as a possible D gene (5 bases). This CDR3 spans 13 amino acids. Germline assignment: CDR1 MNHEY and CDR2 SMNVEV (reference sequence). Trimming pared 2 bases from V and 5 bases from J, leaving 6 bases between. The CDR3 protein is CASSLRGTGELFF. DNA for the CDR3: TGTGCCAGCAGTTTAAGGGGAACCGGGGAGCTGTTTTTT.

This clone has more than one count but fewer than ten. Other DNA sequences in the sample encode the same CDR3. CDR3 in amino acids: CATSRGTEAFF. CDR3 DNA sequence: TGTGCCACCAGTCGGGGCACTGAAGCTTTCTTT. The chain employs TRBV24-1 and TRBJ1-1; D remains ambiguous. Trimming took off 6 bases at V and 4 bases at J, with 5 bases between the two ends. The CDR3 loop spans 11 amino acids. Germline V lookup: CDR1 KGHDR, CDR2 SFDVKD.

This clone was seen only a few times. The DNA of the CDR3 is TGTGCCAGCAGCGCTCAGGGAGGATATGGCTACACCTTC. It yields the protein CASSAQGGYGYTF. The chain has TRBV7-9 and TRBJ1-2; TRBD1 is a possible D gene (5 bases). The CDR3 totals 13 residues. The germline CDR1 and CDR2 sequences are SEHNR and FQNEAQ (reference sequence). V lost 5 bases and J lost 5, with 12 bases in between.

The chain recombines TRBV29-1 with TRBJ1-2, with 7 nucleotides matching TRBD1. There are 13 residues in the CDR3. V lost 7 bases, J lost 4 bases, and 9 bases stayed unmatched. CDR1 SQVTM and CDR2 ANQGSEA come from the germline V gene. The CDR3 nucleotides read TGCAGCGCTTCACCGGGACAGCTCTATGGCTACACCTTC. This encodes CSASPGQLYGYTF.

The chain recombines TRBV28 with TRBJ2-6; 7 positions match TRBD1. CDR3 length: 15 amino acids. The germline V gene encodes CDR1 MDHEN and CDR2 SYDVKM. With V trimmed by 4 bases and J by 2 bases, 2 bases remained unmatched. The CDR3 nucleotides are TGTGCCAGCAGTTCGCAGGGGGCTGGGGCCAACGTCCTGACTTTC. It is translated as CASSSQGAGANVLTF.

The chain couples TRBV29-1 to TRBJ1-2, with D possibly being TRBD1 (6 bases). The CDR3 is 13 residues long. Trimming shortened V by 5 bases and J by 6 bases, and 16 bases separated the two germline ends. Germline CDR1 and CDR2: SQVTM and ANQGSEA. The CDR3 is CSVHSLGGNGYTF. The CDR3 region has the DNA TGCAGCGTTCATTCCCTAGGGGGTAATGGCTACACCTTC.

The chain combines TRBV5-1 with TRBJ2-7; D ambiguous. In germline, CDR1 is SGHRS, CDR2 YFSETQ. This CDR3 spans 18 amino acids. V was pared by 1 base and J by 3 bases, with 23 bases between. The CDR3 loop reads CASSLSNSPSRSHYEQYF. The CDR3 bases are TGCGCCAGCAGCTTGTCTAACAGTCCCTCCAGGTCACACTACGAGCAGTACTTC.

V usage is TRBV6-6 and J usage is TRBJ1-2; the match to TRBD1 covers 7 bases. Germline CDR1 MNHNY, CDR2 SVGAGI (reference sequence). The CDR3 length is 16 residues. J gave up 5 bases and V 4 bases, and 13 bases lay outside the gene matches. CDR3 nucleotide sequence: TGTGCCAGCAGTTCGGGACAGTCGTCGTCGGTTTATGGCTACACCTTC. Residues: CASSSGQSSSVYGYTF.

The chain couples TRBV27 to TRBJ2-7, with 11 bases matching TRBD2. The trim removed 0 bases at V and 3 bases at J, leaving 4 bases unmatched. CDR1 and CDR2 from the germline V gene are MNHEY and SMNVEV (reference sequence). The CDR3 is 16 amino acids. CDR3 in amino acids: CASSLSGTSGLYEQYF. In DNA, the CDR3 is TGTGCCAGCAGTTTATCCGGGACTAGCGGCCTCTACGAGCAGTACTTC.

This clone was picked up a small number of times. The gene calls are TRBV10-1 and TRBJ2-5; possible D gene TRBD1, 6 bases. The CDR3 length is 17 residues. The V end was cut by 4 bases, the J end by 5 bases, with 23 bases between. CDR1 and CDR2 from the germline V gene are WNHNN and SYGVQD (reference sequence). CDR3 nucleotides: TGCGCCAGCAGTGTGCATCCGGGACACACGCCCCGGGAGACCCAGTACTTC. Amino acids: CASSVHPGHTPRETQYF.

This clone was found once. This chain uses TRBV5-1 with TRBJ1-1, with 7 bases fitting TRBD1. The J segment lost 8 bases and the V segment lost 3 bases, leaving 7 bases of the junction unmatched. The CDR3 extends over 13 amino acids. Germline CDR1 reads SGHRS; CDR2 reads YFSETQ. CDR3 sequence reads: CASSSGQVLEAFF. The CDR3 DNA is TGCGCCAGCAGCTCCGGACAGGTTCTAGAAGCTTTCTTT.

In DNA, the CDR3 is TGTGCCAGCAGCTTAGATAAGAACAGGGAAAGAAGGAACACTGAAGCTTTCTTT. This codes for CASSLDKNRERRNTEAFF. V is TRBV11-2 and J is TRBJ1-1; possible D gene TRBD1, 6 bases. Trimming removed 0 bases from V and 1 base from J, with 18 bases in between. Germline CDR1 SGHAT, CDR2 FQNNGV. This CDR3 is built from 18 residues.

The chain has TRBV19 and TRBJ2-1; 8 nucleotides agree with TRBD2. With 3 bases clipped from V and 7 bases from J, the junction kept 8 bases outside the gene matches. Germline V gene data show CDR1 as LNHDA and CDR2 as SQIVND (reference sequence). The CDR3 has 15 amino acids. Written as DNA, the CDR3 is TGTGCCAGTAGTATGGGACGGGGGGGCCGGAATGAGCAGTTCTTC. This gives the protein CASSMGRGGRNEQFF. The full variable domain, its missing parts supplied by reference TRBV19 and TRBJ2-1, is DGGITQSPKYLFRKEGQNVTLSCEQNLNHDAMYWYRQDPGQGLRLIYYSQIVNDFQKGDIAEGYSVSREKKESFPLTVTSAQKNPTAFYLCASSMGRGGRNEQFFGPGTRLTVL.

The CDR3 coding sequence is TGCGCCAGCAGCCAACCCCGAAGGGGATCCGGTTATGGCTACACCTTC. This translates into CASSQPRRGSGYGYTF. The chain recombines TRBV4-1 with TRBJ1-2; a possible D gene is TRBD1 (5 bases). CDR1 and CDR2 from the germline V gene are MGHRA and YSYEKL. The V and J ends lost 2 bases and 5 bases respectively, with 18 bases between them. This CDR3 contains 16 residues.

V is TRBV2 and J is TRBJ1-1; no firm D call. The CDR3 extends over 10 amino acids. Trimming pared 7 bases from V and 8 bases from J, leaving 8 bases between. Germline V gene sequence: CDR1 SNHLY, CDR2 FYNNEI. As DNA, the CDR3 is TGTGCCAGCACTCTAAGCGAAGCTTTCTTT. This encodes CASTLSEAFF.

The chain uses TRBV7-2 and TRBJ2-3; 13 bases match TRBD2. CDR3 length: 15 residues. From germline, CDR1 is SGHTA and CDR2 FQGNSA. V lost 4 bases, J lost 7 bases, and 5 bases stayed unmatched. This chain's CDR3 is CASSSRLAGGNTQYF. The CDR3 DNA sequence: TGTGCCAGCAGCTCCAGACTAGCGGGAGGAAATACGCAGTATTTT.

The CDR3 DNA follows: TGTGCCATCAGTGAGTCGAGGTATGGAAACACCATATATTTT. This translates into CAISESRYGNTIYF. This chain links TRBV10-3 with TRBJ1-3; D not certain. CDR3 length equals 14 residues. The ends were cut back, 0 bases at V and 3 bases at J, with 6 bases in the middle. CDR1 and CDR2 (germline): ENHRY, SYGVKD.

This chain uses TRBV29-1 with TRBJ2-7; 7 bases are a match to TRBD1. The CDR3 covers 12 residues. Trimming at V came to 7 bases and at J to 6 bases, leaving 9 bases not matched to a gene. Germline CDR1 and CDR2: SQVTM and ANQGSEA. This CDR3 is CSARTGPVEQYF. The CDR3 DNA follows: TGCAGCGCCCGGACAGGTCCCGTCGAGCAGTACTTC.

This clone was seen only once. The V and J genes are TRBV6-5 and TRBJ1-2; 9 bases are a match to TRBD1. V was pared by 2 bases and J by 8 bases, with 9 bases of the junction left unmatched. Germline CDR1 reads MNHEY; CDR2 reads SVGAGI. The length of the CDR3 is 15 residues. CDR3 residues: CASSYSRRTGVGYTF. In DNA, the CDR3 is TGTGCCAGCAGTTACAGTAGGAGGACAGGGGTCGGCTACACCTTC.